This T cell receptor beta chain derives from a study of cytomegalovirus exposure and HLA in healthy donors. The wider study: In terms of ancestry, the Caucasian-associated cluster contained roughly 81% of the approximately 400 genotyped donors. Findings and limits, study-wide: A classifier reportedly called cytomegalovirus status with high sensitivity and specificity.

Germline lookup yields CDR1 GTSNPN and CDR2 SVGIG (reference sequence). The CDR3 sequence is 15 residues long. The germline V and J ends were trimmed by 3 bases and 3 bases, with 14 bases remaining between them. The PCR used 60 Vbeta and 13 Jbeta primers. Produced via immunoSEQ multiplex PCR; TCRdb's table is partial and in-frame only. The repertoire has 100,000 to 120,000 clones, around 87% of them found once; the top ten carry about 1.8%. Remarks on this clone: As yet, its antigen is unknown.

The V call is TRBV30, the J call TRBJ1-4, with D unclear. The sample comprised PBMCs. The receptor comes from a man in his forties in good health and CMV-seronegative. The CDR3 reads CAWSAYSGSNEKLFF. The CDR3 DNA follows: TGTGCCTGGAGCGCATACAGTGGGTCTAATGAAAAACTGTTTTTT. Full variable domain (rest looked up from reference TRBV30 and TRBJ1-4): SQTIHQWPATLVQPVGSPLSLECTVEGTSNPNLYWYRQAAGRGLQLLFYSVGIGQISSEVPQNLSASRPQDRQFILSSKKLLLSDSGFYLCAWSAYSGSNEKLFFGSGTQLSVL.